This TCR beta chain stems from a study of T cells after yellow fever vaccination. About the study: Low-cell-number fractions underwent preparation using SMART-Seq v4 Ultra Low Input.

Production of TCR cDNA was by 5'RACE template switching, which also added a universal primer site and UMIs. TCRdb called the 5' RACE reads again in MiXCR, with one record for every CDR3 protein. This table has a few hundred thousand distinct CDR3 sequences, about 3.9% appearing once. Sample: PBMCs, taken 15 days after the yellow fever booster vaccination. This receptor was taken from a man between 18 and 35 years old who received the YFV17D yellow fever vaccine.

The CDR3 is CASSLVDSPLMGYTF. DNA of the CDR3: TGTGCCAGCAGCTTAGTGGACAGTCCCCTGATGGGCTACACCTTC. The V call is TRBV7-2, the J call TRBJ1-2; tentative D call: TRBD1 (6 bases). V lost 1 base and J lost 8, with 17 bases in between. From germline, CDR1 is SGHTA and CDR2 FQGNSA. CDR3 length: 15 amino acids. Looking up the rest from reference TRBV7-2 and TRBJ1-2 gives the full variable domain: GAGVSQSPSNKVTEKGKDVELRCDPISGHTALYWYRQSLGQGLEFLIYFQGNSAPDKSGLPSDRFSAERTGGSVSTLTIQRTQQEDSAVYLCASSLVDSPLMGYTFGSGTRLTVV.